The 3 T cell receptor beta chains listed next were all sequenced from one sample in a study of naive and memory T cell subsets. Points from the study as a whole: Naive repertoires, especially CD8, held a few larger clonotypes, possibly memory cells re-expressing CD45RA.

Both TRBC1 and TRBC2 were covered by a beta constant-region primer of two equimolar oligonucleotides. Ligated cDNA was amplified by four rounds of PCR with nested alpha and beta constant-region primers and SP2. A single record per CDR3 protein comes from TCRdb applying MiXCR to the UMI-ligation and nested PCR reads. The table shows over 110,000 distinct CDR3 sequences, with approximately 18% occurring only once. What these receptors recognize is not known. What was sequenced was naive CD8+ T cells from blood. The source of these receptors is a human donor in good health.

The chain is built from TRBV25-1 and TRBJ2-1; 7 bases line up with TRBD2. V lost 0 bases, J lost 4 bases, and 6 bases stayed unmatched. CDR1 is MGHDK, CDR2 SYGVNS, per germline. The length of the CDR3 is 16 residues. The CDR3 is CASSEYPGGPYNEQFF. DNA of the CDR3: TGTGCCAGCAGTGAATACCCGGGAGGCCCTTACAATGAGCAGTTCTTC. The full variable domain, its missing parts supplied by reference TRBV25-1 and TRBJ2-1, is EADIYQTPRYLVIGTGKKITLECSQTMGHDKMYWYQQDPGMELHLIHYSYGVNSTEKGDLSSESTVSRIRTEHFPLTLESARPSHTSQYLCASSEYPGGPYNEQFFGPGTRLTVL.

Written as DNA, the CDR3 is TGCAGCGTTGAACTACACGGGGCGGCCACTGAAGCTTTCTTT. Translating it yields CSVELHGAATEAFF. The gene calls are TRBV29-1 and TRBJ1-1, with D possibly being TRBD1 (5 bases). V was trimmed by 2 bases and J by 4 bases, leaving 14 bases between them. The CDR3 runs 14 residues. Germline CDR1 is SQVTM and CDR2 is ANQGSEA.

A word on this clonotype: A much larger clone lies one base from this, so it may be a read error. The chain recombines TRBV6-6 with TRBJ2-7, with TRBD1 identical over 9 bases. The germline gives CDR1 MNHNY, CDR2 SVGAGI (reference sequence). The CDR3 loop spans 14 amino acids. V gave up 2 bases and J gave up 3 bases; unmatched junction bases: 2. CDR3 sequence: CASSYGTGYYEQYF. CDR3 coding DNA: TGTGCCAGCAGTTACGGGACAGGGTACTACGAGCAGTACTTC.